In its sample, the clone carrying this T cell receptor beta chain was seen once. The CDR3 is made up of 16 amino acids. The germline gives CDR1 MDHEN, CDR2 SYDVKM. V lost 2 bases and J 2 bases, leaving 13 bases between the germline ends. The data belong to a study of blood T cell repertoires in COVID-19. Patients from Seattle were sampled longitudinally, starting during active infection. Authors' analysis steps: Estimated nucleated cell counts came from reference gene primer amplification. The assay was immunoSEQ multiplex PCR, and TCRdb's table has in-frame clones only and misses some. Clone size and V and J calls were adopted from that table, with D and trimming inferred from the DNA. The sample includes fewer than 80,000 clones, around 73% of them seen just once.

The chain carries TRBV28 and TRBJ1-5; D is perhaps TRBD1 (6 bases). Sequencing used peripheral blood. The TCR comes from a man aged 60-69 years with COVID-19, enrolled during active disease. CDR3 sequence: CASSLGGAWGNQPQHF. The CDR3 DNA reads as TGTGCCAGCAGTTTAGGGGGGGCCTGGGGCAATCAGCCCCAGCATTTT.